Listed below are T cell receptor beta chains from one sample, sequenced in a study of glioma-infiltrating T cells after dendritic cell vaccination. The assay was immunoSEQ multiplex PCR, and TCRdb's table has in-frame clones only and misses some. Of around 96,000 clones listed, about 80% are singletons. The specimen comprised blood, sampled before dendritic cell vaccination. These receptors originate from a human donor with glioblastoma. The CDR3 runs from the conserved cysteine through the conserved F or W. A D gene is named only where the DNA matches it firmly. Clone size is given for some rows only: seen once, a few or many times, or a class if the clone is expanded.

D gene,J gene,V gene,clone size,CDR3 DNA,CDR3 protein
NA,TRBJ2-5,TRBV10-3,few,TGTGCCATCAGTGAGTCACCGAGTACCTTTGAGACCCAGTACTTC,CAISESPSTFETQYF
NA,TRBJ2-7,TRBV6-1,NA,TGTGCCAGCAGTGAATCCCCGTACTACGAGCAGTACTTC,CASSESPYYEQYF
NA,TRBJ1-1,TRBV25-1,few,TGTGCCAGCAGTGATCCCAGGGGTATAGCTGAAGCTTTCTTT,CASSDPRGIAEAFF
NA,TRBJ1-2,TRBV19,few,TGTGCCAGTAGACCCACGGCGGGTGGCTACACCTTC,CASRPTAGGYTF
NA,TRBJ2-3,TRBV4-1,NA,TGCGCCAGCAGCCAAGACGTCCCGGATACGCAGTATTTT,CASSQDVPDTQYF
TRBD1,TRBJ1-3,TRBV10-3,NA,TGTGCCATCAGTAGACAGGGGATAGGCTCTGGAAACACCATATATTTT,CAISRQGIGSGNTIYF
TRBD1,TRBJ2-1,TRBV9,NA,TGTGCCAGCAGCCTTGACGAGGGGGCCCGGAGTGAGCAGTTCTTC,CASSLDEGARSEQFF
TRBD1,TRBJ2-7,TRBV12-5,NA,TGTGCTAGTGGTTTTTCCAGGGACAGGGGGCTCCACGAGCAGTACTTC,CASGFSRDRGLHEQYF
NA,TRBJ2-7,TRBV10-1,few,TGCGCCAGCAGTGAGCGGCGGGGCTCCTACGAGCAGTACTTC,CASSERRGSYEQYF
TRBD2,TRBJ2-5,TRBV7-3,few,TGTGCCAGCAGCCCGGGACTAGCGGGAGTAGAGACCCAGTACTTC,CASSPGLAGVETQYF
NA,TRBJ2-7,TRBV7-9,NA,TGTGCCAGCAGCTCCAGCGATCCCCAGACCTACTACGAGCAGTACTTC,CASSSSDPQTYYEQYF
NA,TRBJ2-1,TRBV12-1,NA,TGTGCCACCACTTCCCATCGGGGGAATGAGCAGTTCTTC,CATTSHRGNEQFF
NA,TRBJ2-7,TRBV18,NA,TGTGCCAGCTCACCACCGTCCTACGGCGAGCAGTACTTC,CASSPPSYGEQYF
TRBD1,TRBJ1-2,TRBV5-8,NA,TGTGCCAGCAGTCTCGACAGGGACCTCTATGGCTACACCTTC,CASSLDRDLYGYTF
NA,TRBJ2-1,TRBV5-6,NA,TGTGCCAGCAGCCTCCCCCCGGGGGTGAGCGAGCAGTTCTTC,CASSLPPGVSEQFF
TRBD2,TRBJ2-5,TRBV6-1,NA,TGTGCCAGCAGTGAAACGGCGGGGGGGCACCAGACCCAGTACTTC,CASSETAGGHQTQYF
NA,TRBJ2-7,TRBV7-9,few,TGTGCCAGCAGCTTAGCGGGCCCTGAGCAGTACTTC,CASSLAGPEQYF
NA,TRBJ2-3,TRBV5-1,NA,TGCGCCAGCAGCACAGGTGGGATTGGCACAGATACGCAGTATTTT,CASSTGGIGTDTQYF
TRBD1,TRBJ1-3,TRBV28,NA,TGTGCCAGCAGGCCACAGGGGGCGTATGGAAACACCATATATTTT,CASRPQGAYGNTIYF
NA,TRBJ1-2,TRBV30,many,TGTGCCTGGAGACTACAACAACCGGACAGTTCAATGTATGGCTACACCTTC,CAWRLQQPDSSMYGYTF
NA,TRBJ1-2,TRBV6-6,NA,TGTGCCAGCAGCCCCGGGAAGAATTATGGCTACACCTTC,CASSPGKNYGYTF
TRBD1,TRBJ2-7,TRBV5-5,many,TGTGCCAGCAGCTTGGGGGGACAGGGGCTCGCCTACGAGCAGTACTTC,CASSLGGQGLAYEQYF
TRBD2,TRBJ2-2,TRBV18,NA,TGTGCCAGCTCACCGGGACTAGGTGTCACCGGGGAGCTGTTTTTT,CASSPGLGVTGELFF
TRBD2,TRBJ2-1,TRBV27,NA,TGTGCCAGCAGTCGACGACTGGGTAGCGGGAGTAGCAATGAGCAGTTCTTC,CASSRRLGSGSSNEQFF
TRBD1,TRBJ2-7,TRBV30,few,TGTGCCTGGAGTGTCCAAGACAGGGTTTCCTACGAGCAGTACTTC,CAWSVQDRVSYEQYF
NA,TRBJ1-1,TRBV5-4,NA,TGTGCCAGCAGCTTGGCTCCCCGGGGAATGAACACTGAAGCTTTCTTT,CASSLAPRGMNTEAFF
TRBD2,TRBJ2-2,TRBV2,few,TGTGCCAGCAGGCTAGCGGCCCGAACCGGGGAGCTGTTTTTT,CASRLAARTGELFF
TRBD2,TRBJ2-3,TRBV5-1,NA,TGCGCCAGCAGCTTGGACGGGGGGGATTCAGATACGCAGTATTTT,CASSLDGGDSDTQYF
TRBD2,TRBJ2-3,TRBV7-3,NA,TGTGCCAGCAGCTTAAATGGCGGGGGGGCCGGCACAGATACGCAGTATTTT,CASSLNGGGAGTDTQYF
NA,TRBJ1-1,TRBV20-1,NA,TGCAGTGCTAGGTCGGTCACTGAAGCTTTCTTT,CSARSVTEAFF
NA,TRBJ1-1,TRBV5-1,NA,TGCGCCAGCAGCTGGTTAGACAGAAAGCTTTTCTTT,CASSWLDRKLFF
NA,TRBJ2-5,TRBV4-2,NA,TGTGCCAGCAGTCCCTCGGGTGGCCGTTCCCAAGAGACCCAGTACTTC,CASSPSGGRSQETQYF
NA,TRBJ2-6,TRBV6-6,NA,TGTGCCAGCAACCTAGGTCTGGGGGCCAACGTCCTGACTTTC,CASNLGLGANVLTF
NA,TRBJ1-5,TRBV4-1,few,TGCGCCAGCAGCCATAAATGGCAGGGCAATAGCAATCAGCCCCAGCATTTT,CASSHKWQGNSNQPQHF
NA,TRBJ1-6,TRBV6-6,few,TGTGCCAGCAGTTACGGGGGCCCAGCGGCAAAGTCCCTCCACTTT,CASSYGGPAAKSLHF
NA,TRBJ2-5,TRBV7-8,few,TGTGCCAGCAGCCTGAACGGACAGATGGGAGAGACCCAGTACTTC,CASSLNGQMGETQYF
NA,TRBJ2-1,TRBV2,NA,TGTGCCAGCAGACCCGCAGTGTACAATGAGCAGTTCTTC,CASRPAVYNEQFF
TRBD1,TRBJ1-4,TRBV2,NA,TGTGCCAGCAGTGGACAGGGAACTAATGAAAAACTGTTTTTT,CASSGQGTNEKLFF
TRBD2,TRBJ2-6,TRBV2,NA,TGTGCCAGCAGTCCCGGGACTAGCGGCTCTGGGGCCAACGTCCTGACTTTC,CASSPGTSGSGANVLTF
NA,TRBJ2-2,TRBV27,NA,TGTGCCAGCAGACGAGAGGTGGGAGGGGGCACCGGGGAGCTGTTTTTT,CASRREVGGGTGELFF
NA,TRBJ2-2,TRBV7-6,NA,TGTGCCAGCAAACGGGACTTAAGGAACACCGGGGAGCTGTTTTTT,CASKRDLRNTGELFF
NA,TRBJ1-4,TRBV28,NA,TGTGCCAGCAGCTCGTCGGGGACAACGAGACCCCAGAATGAAAAACTGTTTTTT,CASSSSGTTRPQNEKLFF
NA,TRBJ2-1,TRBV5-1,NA,TGCGCCAGCAGCTTGTGGGGGGGCGCACACAATGAGCAGTTCTTC,CASSLWGGAHNEQFF
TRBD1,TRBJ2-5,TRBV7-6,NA,TGTGCCAGCAGCCTACGGACAGGTGGACAAGAGACCCAGTACTTC,CASSLRTGGQETQYF
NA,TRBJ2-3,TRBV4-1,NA,TGCGCCAGCAGCCAAGATTTCAGGGCCCCATACACAGATACGCAGTATTTT,CASSQDFRAPYTDTQYF
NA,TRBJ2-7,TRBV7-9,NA,TGTGCCAGCATCAATAGCTTAGGATACGAGCAGTACTTC,CASINSLGYEQYF
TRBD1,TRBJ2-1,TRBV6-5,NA,TGTGCCAGCAGTCGGACAGGGGATTCCTACAATGAGCAGTTCTTC,CASSRTGDSYNEQFF
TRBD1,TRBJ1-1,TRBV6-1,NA,TGTGCCAGCACCTGGGACAGGGGGCACACTGAAGCTTTCTTT,CASTWDRGHTEAFF
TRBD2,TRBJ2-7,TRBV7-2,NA,TGTGCCAGCAGCTTAGATGCGAGCGGGAGCATTGGCTACGAGCAGTACTTC,CASSLDASGSIGYEQYF
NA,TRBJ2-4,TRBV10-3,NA,TGTGCCATCAGTGAGTCGGGGGGGCGCTGGGAAAACATTCAGTACTTC,CAISESGGRWENIQYF
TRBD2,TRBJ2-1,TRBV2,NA,TGTGCCAGCAGTTGGACTAGCGGCCGATATGAGCAGTTCTTC,CASSWTSGRYEQFF
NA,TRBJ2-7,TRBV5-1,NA,TGCGCCAGCAGCTTTATCGAGTTCGGGTTCGAGCAGTACTTC,CASSFIEFGFEQYF
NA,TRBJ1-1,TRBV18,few,TGTGCCAGCTCTCAGGGGCTGAACACTGAAGCTTTCTTT,CASSQGLNTEAFF
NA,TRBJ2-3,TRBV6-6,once,TGTGCCAGCAGCCCCCCCGCAGGGTCAGATACGCAGTATTTT,CASSPPAGSDTQYF
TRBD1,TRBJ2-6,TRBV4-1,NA,TGCGCCAGCAGCCAAGTTGGACAGGGGAGAGCCGGGGCCAACGTCCTGACTTTC,CASSQVGQGRAGANVLTF
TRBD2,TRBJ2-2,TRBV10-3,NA,TGTGCCATCAGTAAAACCCTAGCGGGAGGGTTGGAGAGCACCGGGGAGCTGTTTTTT,CAISKTLAGGLESTGELFF
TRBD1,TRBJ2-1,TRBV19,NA,TGTGCCAGTAGTCATCCCAGGGGGCTCGGGAATGAGCAGTTCTTC,CASSHPRGLGNEQFF